This passage covers 31 T cell receptor beta chains from one sample sequenced in a study of blood T cell repertoires in COVID-19. This table comes from immunoSEQ multiplex PCR, and its TCRdb copy is limited to in-frame clones, with some not included. This sample has roughly 300,000 clones, with 87% found just once. The specimen was PBMCs or T cells enriched from blood (not recorded which). The receptors originated from a young woman who had recovered from COVID-19.

The chain has TRBV7-9 and TRBJ1-1, with D perhaps TRBD1 (6 bases). Germline loops: CDR1 SEHNR, CDR2 FQNEAQ (reference sequence). Trimming shortened V by 5 bases and J by 1 base, and 14 bases separated the two germline ends. The CDR3 is 15 residues long. The chain's CDR3 is CASSLETGWNTEAFF. In DNA, the CDR3 is TGTGCCAGCAGCCTGGAGACAGGCTGGAACACTGAAGCTTTCTTT.

The gene calls are TRBV3-1 (or the pseudogene TRBV3-2) and TRBJ1-1, with TRBD1 matching over 9 bases. The V gene end was trimmed by 4 bases and the J gene end by 1 base; junction bases not matched to a gene: 4. This CDR3 contains 15 residues. From germline, CDR1 is LGHDT and CDR2 YNNKEL (reference sequence). The CDR3 nucleotides read TGTGCCAGCAGCCCTTACAGGGGGCAGAACACTGAAGCTTTCTTT. Encoded protein: CASSPYRGQNTEAFF.

J is TRBJ1-3 and V is TRBV11-3, with 9 bases identical to TRBD1. V shed 4 bases and J 0 bases; nucleotides not matched to a gene: 7. In germline, CDR1 is SGHNT, CDR2 YENEEA. The CDR3 length is 17 residues. In DNA, the CDR3 is TGTGCCAGCAGCTCGGGACAGGGATCGCGCTCTGGAAACACCATATATTTT. It is translated as CASSSGQGSRSGNTIYF.

This CDR3 reads CASSYRDRGGEQYF. The CDR3 DNA reads TGTGCCAGCAGTTACCGGGACAGGGGTGGCGAGCAGTACTTC. The J gene is TRBJ2-7, the V gene TRBV6-5; 10 bases line up with TRBD1. CDR1 and CDR2 from the germline V gene are MNHEY and SVGAGI. Unmatched junction bases numbered 4, after V lost 2 bases and J lost 6 bases. This CDR3 has 14 amino acids.

This rearrangement joins TRBV30 to TRBJ1-5; perhaps TRBD1 as D (5 bases). Trimming shortened V by 2 bases and J by 6 bases, and 11 bases separated the two germline ends. CDR3 length: 13 amino acids. The germline V gene encodes CDR1 GTSNPN and CDR2 SVGIG (reference sequence). This CDR3 is CAWSKGNGQPQHF. CDR3 DNA sequence: TGTGCCTGGAGTAAGGGGAACGGTCAGCCCCAGCATTTT. Full variable domain (remainder filled in from reference TRBV30 and TRBJ1-5): SQTIHQWPATLVQPVGSPLSLECTVEGTSNPNLYWYRQAAGRGLQLLFYSVGIGQISSEVPQNLSASRPQDRQFILSSKKLLLSDSGFYLCAWSKGNGQPQHFGDGTRLSIL.

This clone was counted between two and nine times. V usage is TRBV18 and J usage is TRBJ1-1; 9 bases agree with TRBD1. The CDR3 spans 15 residues. V shed 6 bases, J shed 3 bases, and the junction held 8 bases outside the gene matches. CDR1 and CDR2 from the germline V gene are KGHSH and LQKENI. In DNA, the CDR3 is TGTGCCAGCTCGTGGGACAGGGCCTCGTACACTGAAGCTTTCTTT. Residues: CASSWDRASYTEAFF.

The rearrangement uses TRBV19 and TRBJ1-4, with no clear D. CDR1 and CDR2 from the germline V gene are LNHDA and SQIVND (reference sequence). The CDR3 contains 11 residues. The V gene lost 6 bases and the J gene lost 7 bases, with 6 bases spanning the gap. CDR3 in amino acids: CASRGAEKLFF. CDR3 in DNA: TGTGCCAGTAGGGGAGCTGAAAAACTGTTTTTT.

The chain recombines TRBV5-6 with TRBJ2-5, with a weak D call TRBD2 (5 bases). The V gene lost 2 bases and the J gene lost 4 bases, with 18 bases spanning the gap. Germline lookup yields CDR1 SGHDT and CDR2 YYEEEE. This CDR3 comprises 16 residues. In nucleotides, the CDR3 is TGTGCCAGCAGCTTTGGACTGGGATTGAGTGGAGAGACCCAGTACTTC. Protein sequence: CASSFGLGLSGETQYF.

This chain connects TRBV21-1 to TRBJ1-5; the D call TRBD1 from the table was never checked on the DNA. TRBV21-1 represents a pseudogene. The CDR3 runs 12 residues. As DNA, the CDR3 is TGTGCCAGCAGCCAAAGCAATCAGCCCCAGCATTTT. This codes for CASSQSNQPQHF.

This chain uses TRBV5-1 with TRBJ1-1, with D tentatively TRBD1 (6 bases). The CDR3 has 16 amino acids. Germline V gene lookup returns CDR1 SGHRS and CDR2 YFSETQ. V lost 1 base to trimming and J lost 2 bases, with 15 bases between them. This chain's CDR3 is CASSLLGAGGNTEAFF. The CDR3 DNA is TGCGCCAGCAGCTTGCTGGGGGCGGGAGGTAACACTGAAGCTTTCTTT.

The rearrangement joins TRBV7-9 to TRBJ1-6, with TRBD1 identical over 8 bases. The CDR3 is made up of 15 amino acids. V lost 1 base to trimming and J lost 7 bases; unmatched junction nucleotides: 3. Germline loops: CDR1 SEHNR, CDR2 FQNEAQ (reference sequence). As DNA, the CDR3 is TGTGCCAGCAGCTTAGGGACAGGGACAAATTCACCCCTCCACTTT. Residues: CASSLGTGTNSPLHF.

The rearrangement uses TRBV6-5 and TRBJ1-1; 10 nucleotides align to TRBD1. CDR1 and CDR2 (germline): MNHEY, SVGAGI. V was clipped by 6 bases and J by 8 bases; unmatched bases: 9. This CDR3 spans 14 amino acids. DNA for the CDR3: TGTGCCAGCAGACCGGGACAGGGGCGCTCAGAAGCTTTCTTT. Translating gives CASRPGQGRSEAFF.

This clone was recorded once. V and J are TRBV20-1 and TRBJ1-2; perhaps TRBD1 as D (5 bases). This CDR3 region has 13 residues. Trimming removed 3 bases at V and 4 bases at J, with 12 bases between. In germline, CDR1 is DFQATT, CDR2 SNEGSKA (reference sequence). The CDR3 reads CSASPQGFYGYTF. In DNA form, the CDR3 reads TGCAGTGCTAGTCCTCAGGGATTCTATGGCTACACCTTC.

Regarding this clone: The sample contains more than one DNA sequence encoding this CDR3. The chain combines TRBV20-1 with TRBJ2-5; the D gene is possibly TRBD2 (6 bases). The CDR3 is 11 amino acids. The ends were cut back, 3 bases at V and 4 bases at J, with 6 bases in the middle. Germline loops: CDR1 DFQATT, CDR2 SNEGSKA (reference sequence). The CDR3 is CSARGGETQYF. The CDR3 DNA reads TGCAGTGCTAGGGGAGGAGAGACCCAGTACTTC.

The chain employs TRBV5-1 and TRBJ1-6; 7 nucleotides agree with TRBD1. CDR1 SGHRS and CDR2 YFSETQ come from the germline V gene. V shed 0 bases, J shed 5 bases, and the junction held 2 bases outside the gene matches. CDR3 size: 15 residues. Here the CDR3 DNA reads TGCGCCAGCAGCTTGGAGGGACAGAATAATTCACCCCTCCACTTT. Amino acid sequence: CASSLEGQNNSPLHF. The full variable domain, with the rest looked up from reference TRBV5-1 and TRBJ1-6, is KAGVTQTPRYLIKTRGQQVTLSCSPISGHRSVSWYQQTPGQGLQFLFEYFSETQRNKGNFPGRFSGRQFSNSRSEMNVSTLELGDSALYLCASSLEGQNNSPLHFGNGTRLTVT.

The chain joins TRBV27 to TRBJ2-5, with TRBD1 matching over 12 bases. Losses at the gene ends were 4 bases for V and 4 bases for J; bases not matched to a gene: 4. CDR1 is MNHEY and CDR2 is SMNVEV in the germline V gene (reference sequence). The CDR3 consists of 15 residues. The CDR3 loop reads CASSSGTGGVETQYF. The CDR3 DNA follows: TGTGCCAGCAGTTCCGGGACAGGGGGCGTAGAGACCCAGTACTTC.

CDR3 loop: CASSLDRVSYEQYF. CDR3 nucleotide sequence: TGTGCCAGCAGCTTGGACAGGGTAAGCTACGAGCAGTACTTC. V and J are TRBV5-6 and TRBJ2-7; a weak D match, TRBD1 (6 bases). V lost 0 bases to trimming and J lost 3 bases, with 10 bases between them. The CDR3 is 14 residues long. Germline-derived CDR1 and CDR2 are SGHDT and YYEEEE. The full variable domain, its missing parts supplied by reference TRBV5-6 and TRBJ2-7, is DAGVTQSPTHLIKTRGQQVTLRCSPKSGHDTVSWYQQALGQGPQFIFQYYEEEERQRGNFPDRFSGHQFPNYSSELNVNALLLGDSALYLCASSLDRVSYEQYFGPGTRLTVT.

V is TRBV19 and J is TRBJ2-3; tentative D call: TRBD2 (6 bases). This CDR3 spans 16 amino acids. The V end was cut by 3 bases, the J end by 0 bases, with 13 bases between. Germline loops: CDR1 LNHDA, CDR2 SQIVND (reference sequence). The CDR3 DNA sequence: TGTGCCAGTAGTATCCTTCGGGACTGGAGCACAGATACGCAGTATTTT. This translates into CASSILRDWSTDTQYF. The entire variable domain, with the rest obtained from reference TRBV19 and TRBJ2-3, is as follows: DGGITQSPKYLFRKEGQNVTLSCEQNLNHDAMYWYRQDPGQGLRLIYYSQIVNDFQKGDIAEGYSVSREKKESFPLTVTSAQKNPTAFYLCASSILRDWSTDTQYFGPGTRLTVL.

This clone was seen once. CDR3 residues: CASSQEVPRTGELFF. Written as DNA, the CDR3 is TGTGCCAGCAGCCAAGAAGTACCGAGGACCGGGGAGCTGTTTTTT. The chain combines TRBV3-1 (or the pseudogene TRBV3-2) with TRBJ2-2; D remains ambiguous. The germline gives CDR1 LGHDT, CDR2 YNNKEL (reference sequence). V was cut by 0 bases and J by 5 bases, with 10 bases left in between. CDR3 length equals 15 residues.

CDR3 loop: CASSLALGLFNEQFF. The CDR3 DNA sequence: TGCGCCAGCAGCCTCGCACTGGGACTTTTCAATGAGCAGTTCTTC. This sequence joins TRBV4-3 and TRBJ2-1; D might be TRBD2 (6 bases). V lost 4 bases and J lost 6, with 16 bases in between. Germline V gene sequence: CDR1 LGHNA, CDR2 YSLEER. The CDR3 contains 15 residues.

The rearrangement joins TRBV18 to TRBJ1-2; possibly TRBD1 for D (5 bases). The CDR3 length is 14 residues. Between the trimmed V and J ends, which lost 5 bases and 5 bases, there was a span of 15 bases. Germline CDR1 is KGHSH and CDR2 is LQKENI. The chain's CDR3 is CASSTQGLAYGYTF. Here the CDR3 DNA reads TGTGCCAGCTCAACCCAGGGTTTGGCTTATGGCTACACCTTC. The whole variable domain, filled in from reference TRBV18 and TRBJ1-2, reads NAGVMQNPRHLVRRRGQEARLRCSPMKGHSHVYWYRQLPEEGLKFMVYLQKENIIDESGMPKERFSAEFPKEGPSILRIQQVVRGDSAAYFCASSTQGLAYGYTFGSGTRLTVV.

The V call is TRBV2, the J call TRBJ1-5; D is perhaps TRBD1 (5 bases). V dropped 6 bases and J dropped 10 bases, with 13 bases sitting between them. Germline V gene data show CDR1 as SNHLY and CDR2 as FYNNEI. CDR3 length: 12 amino acids. The CDR3 bases are TGTGCCAGCAGACCTCCCGGGGGACCCCAGCATTTT. Its protein product is CASRPPGGPQHF. The complete variable domain, with remaining parts taken from reference TRBV2 and TRBJ1-5, reads EPEVTQTPSHQVTQMGQEVILRCVPISNHLYFYWYRQILGQKVEFLVSFYNNEISEKSEIFDDQFSVERPDGSNFTLKIRSTKLEDSAMYFCASRPPGGPQHFGDGTRLSIL.

The chain employs TRBV5-1 and TRBJ2-5; TRBD2 agrees at 9 bases. V lost 3 bases, J lost 5 bases, and 11 bases stayed unmatched. Germline CDR1 and CDR2: SGHRS and YFSETQ. This CDR3 spans 16 amino acids. The CDR3 region has the DNA TGCGCCAGCAGCTCGGCGGCGGGGGGGCCCCAGGAGACCCAGTACTTC. Translation: CASSSAAGGPQETQYF.

This rearrangement joins TRBV18 to TRBJ2-4; 8 bases match TRBD1. Germline V CDR1 and CDR2: KGHSH, LQKENI. CDR3 length: 16 residues. Trimming removed 0 bases from V and 3 bases from J; junction bases left unmatched: 4. CDR3 residues: CASSPPGQGFKNIQYF. CDR3 in DNA: TGTGCCAGCTCACCACCCGGACAGGGATTCAAAAACATTCAGTACTTC.

The chain employs TRBV6-4 and TRBJ2-7, with TRBD2 matching 14 bases. In germline, CDR1 is MRHNA, CDR2 SNTAGT. CDR3 size: 18 residues. V gave up 6 bases and J gave up 2 bases; unmatched junction bases: 12. The DNA of the CDR3 is TGTGCCAGCAGCCCAGGACTAGCGGGGGGTCTTAGCCCCTACGAGCAGTACTTC. Translating gives CASSPGLAGGLSPYEQYF.

J is TRBJ1-6 and V is TRBV5-1; D gene unclear. The CDR3 is 17 residues long. The V gene's germline CDR1 is SGHRS and CDR2 YFSETQ. Deletions cut 4 bases from V and 3 bases from J, with 17 bases between. CDR3 amino acids: CASSPSRIELYNSPLHF. The CDR3 nucleotides are TGCGCCAGCAGCCCCTCCCGAATCGAACTCTATAATTCACCCCTCCACTTT. Combining the CDR3 with reference TRBV5-1 and TRBJ1-6 gives the whole variable domain KAGVTQTPRYLIKTRGQQVTLSCSPISGHRSVSWYQQTPGQGLQFLFEYFSETQRNKGNFPGRFSGRQFSNSRSEMNVSTLELGDSALYLCASSPSRIELYNSPLHFGNGTRLTVT.

This clone has a handful of counts. V gene TRBV14 combines with J gene TRBJ1-1, with 9 bases fitting TRBD1. Germline lookup yields CDR1 SGHDN and CDR2 FVKESK. The length of the CDR3 is 18 residues. V lost 4 bases to trimming and J lost 3 bases; unmatched junction nucleotides: 15. The CDR3 bases are TGTGCCAGCAGCCTAGCCCCCGGGACAGGGCGGCGGTACACTGAAGCTTTCTTT. Its translation: CASSLAPGTGRRYTEAFF.

This clone was recorded only once. Its ends do not fully match the called genes, so a read error is possible. V is TRBV2 and J is TRBJ2-7, with D maybe TRBD1 (6 bases). Germline V lookup: CDR1 SNHLY, CDR2 FYNNEI. This CDR3 is 14 amino acids long. The CDR3 region is CASREGTFEYEQYF. Here the CDR3 DNA reads TGTGCCAGCAGAGAAGGGACATTCGAGTACGAGCAGTACTTC.

This clone was seen just once. This chain joins TRBV25-1 and TRBJ1-5; TRBD1 aligns across 9 bases. Germline-derived CDR1 and CDR2 are MGHDK and SYGVNS. After removal of 8 bases from V and 7 bases from J, the junction contained 15 bases not matched to a gene. CDR3 length: 16 amino acids. CDR3 DNA: TGTGCCAGCCGGCCAACAGGGGGCCTGGGGGAGCAGCCCCAGCATTTT. Its translation is CASRPTGGLGEQPQHF.

The chain employs TRBV6-5 and TRBJ1-2; D gene uncertain. Germline values: CDR1 MNHEY, CDR2 SVGAGI. Between the trimmed V and J ends, which lost 0 bases and 3 bases, there was a span of 8 bases. The CDR3 covers 14 residues. CDR3 protein: CASSYSQTDYGYTF. Written as DNA, the CDR3 is TGTGCCAGCAGTTACTCGCAAACAGACTATGGCTACACCTTC.

The genes are TRBV6-1 and TRBJ1-2; D is uncertain. The V end lost 1 base, the J end lost 4 bases, and 16 bases lay between the germline ends. Germline V gene data show CDR1 as MNHNS and CDR2 as SASEGT. This CDR3 has 16 amino acids. The CDR3 reads CASSEGAQWLGYGYTF. CDR3 nucleotide sequence: TGTGCCAGCAGTGAAGGGGCTCAATGGCTGGGCTATGGCTACACCTTC.